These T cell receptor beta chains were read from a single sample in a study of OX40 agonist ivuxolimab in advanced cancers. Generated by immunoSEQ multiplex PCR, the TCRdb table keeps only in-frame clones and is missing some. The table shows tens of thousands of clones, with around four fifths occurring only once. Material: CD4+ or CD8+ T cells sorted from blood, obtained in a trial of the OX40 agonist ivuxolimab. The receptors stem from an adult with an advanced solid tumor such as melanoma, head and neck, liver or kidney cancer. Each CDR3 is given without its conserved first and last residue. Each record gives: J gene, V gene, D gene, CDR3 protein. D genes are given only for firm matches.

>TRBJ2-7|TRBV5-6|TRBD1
ASTSPRQGAGEQY
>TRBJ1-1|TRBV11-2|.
ASSPPLDRERAF
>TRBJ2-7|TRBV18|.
ASSPGAQAYEQY
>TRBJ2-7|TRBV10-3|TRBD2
AINEGDGGEQY
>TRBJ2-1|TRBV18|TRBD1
ASSLPGQGIDNEQF
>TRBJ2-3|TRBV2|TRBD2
ASRTTSGGTDTQY
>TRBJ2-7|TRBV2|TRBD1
ARKGQGIYEQY
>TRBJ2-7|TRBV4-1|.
ASSQESRASYEQY
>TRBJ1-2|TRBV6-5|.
ASSSPTETTNYGYT
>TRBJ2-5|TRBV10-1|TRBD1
ASRRTGGFSGAQY
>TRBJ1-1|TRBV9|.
ASSVDPSTVGIEAF
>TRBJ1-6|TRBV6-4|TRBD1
ASRDRDNSPLH
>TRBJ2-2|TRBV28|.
ASSHRGGELF
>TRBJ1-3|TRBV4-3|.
ASSLGTAGNTIY
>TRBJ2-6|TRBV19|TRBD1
ASSSPGGPGANVLT
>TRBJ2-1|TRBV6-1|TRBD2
ASSDPLLGAGGRYNEQF
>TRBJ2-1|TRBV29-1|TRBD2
SVVDPTSGGASYNEQF
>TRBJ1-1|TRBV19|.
ASSPGHEAF
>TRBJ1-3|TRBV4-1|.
ASSQDSKGGGNTIY
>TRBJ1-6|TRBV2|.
ASHLGGPPSNSPLH
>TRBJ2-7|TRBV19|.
ASSEGLTYEQY
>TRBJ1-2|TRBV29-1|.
SARISFYGYT
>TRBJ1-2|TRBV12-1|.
ASSFLGNGYT
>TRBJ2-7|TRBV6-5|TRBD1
ASSYSTTGGDYEQY
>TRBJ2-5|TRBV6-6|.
ASSYWSEETQY
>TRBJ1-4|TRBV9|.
ASSEGGTNEKLF